Following are 10 T cell receptor beta chains from one sample sequenced in a study of blood T cell repertoires in COVID-19. Profiling relied on immunoSEQ multiplex PCR, and the TCRdb table lists in-frame clones only, not all of them. Of about 240,000 clones detected, approximately 80% appear once; the ten largest clones hold approximately 6.3%. Sequencing was performed on peripheral blood. The receptor source for this set is a woman aged 55-75 years with active or convalescent COVID-19.

V gene TRBV2 combines with J gene TRBJ1-4, with TRBD1 identical over 12 bases. The germline V gene has CDR1 SNHLY and CDR2 FYNNEI. The CDR3 totals 16 residues. The ends lost 8 bases at V and 2 bases at J; junction bases unmatched: 6. The CDR3 here is CASAGTGGMTNEKLFF. CDR3 DNA sequence: TGTGCCAGCGCCGGGACAGGGGGCATGACTAATGAAAAACTGTTTTTT.

The genes are TRBV6-5 and TRBJ2-5; 7 bases map to TRBD2. Germline CDR1 reads MNHEY; CDR2 reads SVGAGI. The CDR3 spans 14 residues. Trimming at V came to 7 bases and at J to 7 bases, leaving 12 bases not matched to a gene. CDR3 region: CASKMGLSVGTQYF. In DNA, the CDR3 is TGTGCCAGCAAAATGGGACTAAGTGTCGGGACCCAGTACTTC.

CDR3 region: CASSVGLAGAHDTQYF. CDR3 in DNA: TGCGCCAGCAGCGTAGGACTAGCGGGCGCTCACGATACGCAGTATTTT. The chain combines TRBV5-1 with TRBJ2-3; 11 positions agree with TRBD2. Germline loops: CDR1 SGHRS, CDR2 YFSETQ. The CDR3 totals 16 residues. V shed 4 bases, J shed 6 bases, and the junction held 10 bases outside the gene matches.

The chain is built from TRBV5-4 and TRBJ2-4, with TRBD2 matching over 8 bases. The CDR3 has 15 residues. J lost 4 bases, V lost 3 bases, and 6 bases had no gene match. CDR1 is SGHNT and CDR2 is YYREEE in the germline V gene (reference sequence). In nucleotides, the CDR3 is TGTGCCAGCAGCTCGGTCGGGACTAGAAAAAACATTCAGTACTTC. Translation gives CASSSVGTRKNIQYF.

The J gene is TRBJ2-1, the V gene TRBV11-3, with a weak D call TRBD1 (6 bases). Between the trimmed V and J ends, which lost 8 bases and 2 bases, there was a span of 16 bases. CDR3 length: 15 amino acids. Germline V gene data show CDR1 as SGHNT and CDR2 as YENEEA. CDR3 loop: CASGRGGLAYNEQFF. The CDR3 DNA is TGTGCCAGCGGCAGAGGGGGTCTTGCCTACAATGAGCAGTTCTTC.

The CDR3 spells CASSLRTDHGYTF. DNA for the CDR3: TGTGCCAGCAGCCTGCGGACAGATCATGGCTACACCTTC. The V call is TRBV7-8, the J call TRBJ1-2; maybe TRBD1 (6 bases). This CDR3 spans 13 amino acids. CDR1 SGHVS and CDR2 FQNEAQ come from the germline V gene. The V end was cut by 5 bases, the J end by 6 bases, with 13 bases between.

V gene TRBV2 combines with J gene TRBJ2-1; 10 bases line up with TRBD2. Germline trimming cut 6 bases from V and 4 bases from J; bases unmatched to any gene: 6. The germline CDR1 and CDR2 sequences are SNHLY and FYNNEI. The CDR3 runs 15 residues. The CDR3 coding sequence is TGTGCCAGCAGGGAGCGGGGGGGACGATACAATGAGCAGTTCTTC. Translated, it gives CASRERGGRYNEQFF.

V usage is TRBV5-6 and J usage is TRBJ2-3; D is possibly TRBD2 (6 bases). The germline gives CDR1 SGHDT, CDR2 YYEEEE. Trimming removed 2 bases at V and 6 bases at J, with 13 bases between. This CDR3 has 14 amino acids. The CDR3 sequence is CASSFGLTADTQYF. For the CDR3, the DNA is TGTGCCAGCAGCTTCGGACTAACGGCGGATACGCAGTATTTT.

The J gene is TRBJ1-1, the V gene TRBV29-1; TRBD1 aligns across 9 bases. The CDR3 loop spans 14 amino acids. Germline V lookup: CDR1 SQVTM, CDR2 ANQGSEA. The V and J ends lost 7 bases and 0 bases, in that order; junction bases with no gene match: 6. CDR3 sequence: CSARDRDLNTEAFF. The CDR3 nucleotides read TGCAGCGCCCGGGACAGGGACCTGAACACTGAAGCTTTCTTT.

This rearrangement joins TRBV19 to TRBJ2-2; D is possibly TRBD1 (6 bases). V gave up 5 bases and J gave up 4 bases, with 11 bases separating them. Per the germline V gene, CDR1 is LNHDA and CDR2 is SQIVND (reference sequence). This CDR3 is 14 amino acids long. CDR3 bases: TGTGCCAGTAGTCTAGGACAGTTCACCGGGGAGCTGTTTTTT. Protein sequence: CASSLGQFTGELFF. The full variable domain, with the rest looked up from reference TRBV19 and TRBJ2-2, is DGGITQSPKYLFRKEGQNVTLSCEQNLNHDAMYWYRQDPGQGLRLIYYSQIVNDFQKGDIAEGYSVSREKKESFPLTVTSAQKNPTAFYLCASSLGQFTGELFFGEGSRLTVL.